The rows below give T cell receptor beta chains drawn from one sample of a study of blood T cells in healthy people across ages. TCRdb ran MiXCR on the 5' RACE reads and lists one entry per CDR3 protein. Here the sample spans about 780,000 distinct CDR3 sequences, roughly 25% being singletons. These data were also reused for a study on T cells of mothers and their children.

Input material: blood. These receptors all come from a boy aged 10-17 years in good health. Each CDR3 is given with its conserved first and last residue. The D gene is left open where the match is weak. Clone sizes are given selectively: once, few, many, or a class where the clone is expanded.

D | length | J | size | V | CDR3 | DNA
TRBD2 | 15 | TRBJ2-5 | few | TRBV2 | CASSETSGAGETQYF | TGTGCCAGCAGTGAGACTAGCGGGGCTGGAGAGACCCAGTACTTC
TRBD1 | 18 | TRBJ2-1 | few | TRBV7-9 | CASSPRDRGPRSYNEQFF | TGTGCCAGCAGCCCCCGGGACAGGGGGCCGAGGTCCTACAATGAGCAGTTCTTC
. | 16 | TRBJ1-4 | few | TRBV12-5 | CASGLVTGPTNEKLFF | TGTGCTAGTGGTTTGGTAACGGGGCCAACTAATGAAAAACTGTTTTTT
. | 15 | TRBJ1-6 | . | TRBV5-1 | CASSLGGRRNSPLHF | TGCGCCAGCAGCTTGGGCGGCAGGAGGAATTCACCCCTCCACTTT
TRBD2 | 19 | TRBJ2-7 | few | TRBV20-1 | CSARMIPGLAGISSYEQYF | TGCAGTGCTAGAATGATACCGGGACTAGCGGGGATAAGCTCCTACGAGCAGTACTTC
TRBD1 | 14 | TRBJ1-2 | . | TRBV7-3 | CASSLNGQGYGYTF | TGTGCCAGCAGCTTGAACGGACAGGGGTATGGCTACACCTTC
. | 12 | TRBJ2-2 | . | TRBV7-9 | CASSFVPGELFF | TGTGCCAGCAGCTTTGTCCCCGGGGAGCTGTTTTTT
TRBD1 | 16 | TRBJ1-1 | . | TRBV19 | CASSYLRDRVNTEAFF | TGTGCCAGTAGTTATTTGCGGGACAGGGTGAACACTGAAGCTTTCTTT
TRBD2 | 16 | TRBJ2-2 | few | TRBV29-1 | CSVEGREGLNTGELFF | TGCAGCGTTGAGGGCAGGGAGGGACTTAACACCGGGGAGCTGTTTTTT
. | 15 | TRBJ1-2 | few | TRBV5-1 | CASSLSPGDNYGYTF | TGCGCCAGCAGCTTGAGCCCGGGGGATAACTATGGCTACACCTTC
. | 12 | TRBJ1-1 | many | TRBV6-6 | CASSYGGTEAFF | TGTGCCAGCAGTTACGGGGGCACTGAAGCTTTCTTT
. | 15 | TRBJ2-5 | few | TRBV3-1 | CASSQESLSQETQYF | TGTGCCAGCAGCCAAGAATCACTATCACAAGAGACCCAGTACTTC
TRBD1 | 14 | TRBJ2-7 | . | TRBV10-3 | CAISTRDSDYEQYF | TGTGCCATCAGTACGAGGGACAGTGATTACGAGCAGTACTTC
. | 12 | TRBJ1-1 | many | TRBV5-1 | CASSLVGTEAFF | TGTGCCAGCAGCTTAGTGGGGACTGAAGCTTTCTTT
. | 16 | TRBJ1-3 | . | TRBV15 | CATSSRTGAEGNTIYF | TGTGCCACCAGCTCCAGAACCGGTGCAGAGGGAAACACCATATATTTT
TRBD2 | 17 | TRBJ2-1 | . | TRBV7-3 | CASSLRSGGARGNEQFF | TGTGCCAGCAGCTTAAGGAGCGGGGGGGCCCGGGGGAATGAGCAGTTCTTC
. | 13 | TRBJ1-1 | few | TRBV29-1 | CSVEKPPGVGAFF | TGCAGCGTTGAAAAACCTCCGGGGGTTGGCGCTTTCTTT
TRBD1 | 16 | TRBJ2-2 | . | TRBV7-3 | CASSLDRAFSTGELFF | TGTGCCAGCAGCTTAGACAGGGCCTTTTCTACCGGGGAGCTGTTTTTT
. | 14 | TRBJ2-2 | few | TRBV11-2 | CASSSQGSTGELFF | TGTGCCAGCAGCTCACAGGGTAGCACCGGGGAGCTGTTTTTT
. | 14 | TRBJ2-1 | . | TRBV14 | CASSQEAGVDEQFF | TGTGCCAGCAGCCAAGAGGCCGGTGTCGATGAGCAGTTCTTC
TRBD2 | 14 | TRBJ2-3 | . | TRBV20-1 | CSARGTTFTDTQYF | TGCAGTGCTAGGGGGACTACCTTCACAGATACGCAGTATTTT
. | 16 | TRBJ2-4 | . | TRBV2 | CASRDSSGGLKNIQYF | TGTGCCAGCAGGGACAGTTCTGGGGGATTGAAAAACATTCAGTACTTC
TRBD2 | 14 | TRBJ2-7 | few | TRBV5-1 | CASSSAGRAYEQYF | TGCGCCAGCAGCTCAGCGGGGCGCGCCTACGAGCAGTACTTC
TRBD2 | 17 | TRBJ2-5 | few | TRBV11-3 | CASSPWTSGGARETQYF | TGTGCCAGCAGCCCCTGGACTAGCGGGGGGGCCCGAGAGACCCAGTACTTC
TRBD2 | 16 | TRBJ2-1 | few | TRBV5-6 | CASSATSGGIYNEQFF | TGTGCCAGCAGCGCAACTAGCGGGGGGATATACAATGAGCAGTTCTTC
. | 13 | TRBJ2-5 | . | TRBV30 | CAWRPRGQETQCF | TGTGCCTGGAGACCCAGGGGACAAGAGACCCAGTGCTTC
. | 15 | TRBJ1-1 | few | TRBV16 | CASSPGVGLRTEAFF | TGTGCCAGCAGCCCTGGTGTCGGGTTACGCACTGAAGCTTTCTTT
TRBD1 | 13 | TRBJ1-4 | . | TRBV6-1 | CASVGTGEGKLFF | TGTGCCAGCGTCGGGACAGGGGAAGGAAAACTGTTTTTT
. | 18 | TRBJ2-7 | . | TRBV5-1 | CASSFGGFVLTRPYEQYF | TGCGCCAGCAGCTTTGGGGGTTTCGTTTTAACCCGGCCTTACGAGCAGTACTTC
. | 11 | TRBJ2-7 | many | TRBV6-5 | CASSYRGEQYF | TGTGCCAGCAGTTACCGGGGGGAGCAGTACTTC
. | 14 | TRBJ1-2 | . | TRBV20-1 | CSAVYGARESGYTF | TGCAGTGCTGTTTATGGGGCGCGGGAGAGCGGCTACACCTTC
TRBD1 | 15 | TRBJ2-7 | few | TRBV10-3 | CAISEAGQGSYEQYF | TGTGCCATCAGTGAGGCGGGACAGGGCAGCTACGAGCAGTACTTC
. | 18 | TRBJ2-7 | few | TRBV7-9 | CASSPQTFGGPLDYEQYF | TGTGCCAGCAGCCCACAAACCTTCGGGGGCCCTTTAGACTACGAGCAGTACTTC
TRBD1 | 15 | TRBJ1-2 | few | TRBV12-3/TRBV12-4 | CASSSTGSGSYGYTF | TGTGCCAGCAGTTCGACAGGGTCCGGTAGCTATGGCTACACCTTC
. | 13 | TRBJ1-2 | many | TRBV5-1 | CASSLEGGYGYTF | TGCGCCAGCAGCTTGGAAGGGGGCTATGGCTACACCTTC
. | 14 | TRBJ1-4 | . | TRBV7-9 | CASSFPGNNEKLFF | TGTGCCAGCAGCTTTCCCGGTAATAATGAAAAACTGTTTTTT
TRBD1 | 16 | TRBJ1-4 | few | TRBV4-1 | CASSQVSGTGAKKLFF | TGCGCCAGCAGCCAAGTCTCCGGGACAGGTGCGAAAAAACTGTTTTTT
. | 16 | TRBJ2-7 | . | TRBV5-1 | CASSPSQGWRSYEQYF | TGCGCCAGCAGCCCTAGTCAGGGATGGCGTAGCTACGAGCAGTACTTC
. | 13 | TRBJ2-1 | . | TRBV10-3 | CATGGVLGNEQFF | TGTGCCACCGGCGGGGTACTGGGTAATGAGCAGTTCTTC
. | 16 | TRBJ1-4 | . | TRBV4-2 | CASNQDGTTRNEKLFF | TGTGCCAGCAACCAAGATGGCACAACCCGTAATGAAAAACTGTTTTTT
. | 13 | TRBJ2-5 | . | TRBV12-3/TRBV12-4 | CASSFSSQETQYF | TGTGCCAGCAGTTTTTCCAGCCAAGAGACCCAGTACTTC
. | 15 | TRBJ2-2 | few | TRBV6-5 | CASADGQGDTGELFF | TGTGCCAGCGCGGACGGCCAAGGGGACACCGGGGAGCTGTTTTTT
TRBD1 | 15 | TRBJ2-5 | . | TRBV12-3/TRBV12-4 | CASSLPRTGQETQYF | TGTGCCAGCAGTTTACCCCGGACAGGACAGGAGACCCAGTACTTC
TRBD1 | 16 | TRBJ2-7 | . | TRBV5-1 | CASSSGQAHRTYEQYF | TGCGCCAGCAGCTCCGGACAGGCCCACCGTACCTACGAGCAGTACTTC
. | 14 | TRBJ2-5 | . | TRBV7-7 | CASSLAPGRETQYF | TGTGCCAGCAGCTTAGCGCCCGGTAGAGAGACCCAGTACTTC
TRBD1 | 14 | TRBJ2-7 | few | TRBV20-1 | CSAPDRGQDYEQYF | TGCAGTGCACCTGACAGGGGGCAGGACTACGAGCAGTACTTC
. | 15 | TRBJ1-2 | few | TRBV5-1 | CASSLQGFGGYGYTF | TGCGCCAGCAGCTTACAGGGCTTCGGGGGCTATGGCTACACCTTC
. | 16 | TRBJ1-1 | . | TRBV18 | CASSPQNGGLETEAFF | TGTGCCAGCTCACCACAGAACGGGGGGCTGGAGACTGAAGCTTTCTTT